This T cell receptor beta chain was documented in a study of T cells in Graves' hyperthyroidism and ophthalmopathy. Amplification of TCR beta CDR3 regions used RNA as the template. A first-round RT-PCR of the TCR CDR3 used the HTBI primer set. MiXCR, run by TCRdb on the multiplex PCR reads, gives a single entry per CDR3 protein. The sample records around 800,000 distinct CDR3 sequences, around 38% being singletons. It was considered stable Graves' hyperthyroidism when ophthalmopathy did not progress within 18 months. Each diagnosis drew on symptoms, thyroxine, TRAb, thyroid ultrasound and orbital computed tomography findings. This clonotype was counted at least ten times. CDR1 is DFQATT and CDR2 is SNEGSKA in the germline V gene (reference sequence). The CDR3 totals 14 residues. The V gene lost 3 bases and the J gene lost 5 bases, with 16 bases spanning the gap.

The chain couples TRBV20-1 to TRBJ2-5, with D maybe TRBD1 (6 bases). Sequenced material: blood. The sequence came from a man between 18 and 29 years old with Graves' hyperthyroidism. The CDR3 sequence is CSARRLQGWETQYF. CDR3 bases: TGCAGTGCTAGGCGTTTACAGGGTTGGGAGACCCAGTACTTC.